This T cell receptor (beta chain) stems from a study of blood T cell repertoires in COVID-19. As for the study in general: T cells, B-cell-depleted T cells, or PBMCs provided the cDNA or gDNA that served as material.

Authors' analysis steps: Amplification with reference gene primers provided the estimates of nucleated cell counts. Sequenced by immunoSEQ multiplex PCR; TCRdb stores in-frame clones only, minus some. V, J and clone size are those of that table, while D and trimming were read from the DNA. The table records 80,000 to 95,000 clones, roughly 76% of them present only once. Germline CDR1 reads MDHEN; CDR2 reads SYDVKM. This CDR3 has 15 amino acids. V shed 6 bases and J 5 bases; nucleotides not matched to a gene: 10. This chain joins TRBV28 and TRBJ1-1; 9 bases fit TRBD1. Sequencing was performed on peripheral blood. This TCR was recovered from a woman in her forties or fifties with acute or convalescent COVID-19. In DNA, the CDR3 is TGTGCCAGCAGGTCGGACAGGGGAGGGGGAACTGAAGCTTTCTTT. Its protein is CASRSDRGGGTEAFF.